The T cell receptor (beta chain) described here comes from a study of response to subunit inactivated influenza vaccine. This clonotype has more than one count but fewer than ten. What it recognizes is unknown. TCRdb analysed the RT-PCR reads with MiXCR anew, one entry per CDR3 protein. The repertoire consists of 500,000 to 650,000 distinct CDR3 sequences, with about 7.6% occurring once and the leading ten covering 10% to 15%. V lost 4 bases, J lost 3 bases, and 14 bases lay in between. The CDR3 runs 14 residues. Germline loops: CDR1 SGHDT, CDR2 YYEEEE. Overall study findings and caveats: The authors put forward the suggestion that each seasonal influenza vaccination may bring in only a limited number of new T cells.

The rearrangement joins TRBV5-6 to TRBJ2-7; maybe TRBD1 (6 bases). The sequenced sample was PBMCs from blood, obtained about 23 months after vaccination. This clonotype originated in a man aged 50-75 years who received an inactivated influenza vaccine. CDR3: CASSPRTESYEQYF. In DNA, the CDR3 is TGTGCCAGCAGCCCCAGGACAGAAAGCTACGAGCAGTACTTC. Supplemented by reference TRBV5-6 and TRBJ2-7, the full variable domain reads DAGVTQSPTHLIKTRGQQVTLRCSPKSGHDTVSWYQQALGQGPQFIFQYYEEEERQRGNFPDRFSGHQFPNYSSELNVNALLLGDSALYLCASSPRTESYEQYFGPGTRLTVT.